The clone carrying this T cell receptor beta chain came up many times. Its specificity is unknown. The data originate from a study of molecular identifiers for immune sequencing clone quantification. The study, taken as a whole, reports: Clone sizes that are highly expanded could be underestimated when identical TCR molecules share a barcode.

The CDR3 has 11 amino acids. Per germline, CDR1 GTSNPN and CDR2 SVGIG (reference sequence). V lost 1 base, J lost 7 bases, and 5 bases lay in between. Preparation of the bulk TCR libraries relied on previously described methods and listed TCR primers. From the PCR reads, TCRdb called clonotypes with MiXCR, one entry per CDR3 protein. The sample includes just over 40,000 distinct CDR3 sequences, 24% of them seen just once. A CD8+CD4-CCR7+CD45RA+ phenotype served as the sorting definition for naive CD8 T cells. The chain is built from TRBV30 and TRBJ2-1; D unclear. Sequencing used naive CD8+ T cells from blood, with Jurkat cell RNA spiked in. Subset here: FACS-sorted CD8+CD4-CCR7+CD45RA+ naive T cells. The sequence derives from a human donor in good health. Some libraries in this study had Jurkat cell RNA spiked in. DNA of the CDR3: TGTGCCTGGAGTGGCCTTAATGAGCAGTTCTTC. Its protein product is CAWSGLNEQFF.